Sequencing of this T cell receptor beta chain was carried out in a study of blood T cell repertoires in COVID-19. Whole-study context: Sources were T cells, B-cell-depleted T cells, or PBMCs; the material itself was cDNA or gDNA.

In the source study's methods: Reference gene primers were amplified, and this amplification served to estimate nucleated cell counts. Method: immunoSEQ multiplex PCR; TCRdb's copy keeps in-frame clones and lacks some. The V and J calls and clone size are taken from that table; D and trimming were inferred from the DNA. The sample lists hundreds of thousands of clones; 85% to 90% were seen once. CDR1 is SGHVS, CDR2 FQNEAQ, per germline. V lost 4 bases and J lost 0, with 13 bases in between. The CDR3 covers 16 residues. The sequence was collected from a human donor in a cohort sampled during active COVID-19. Material for sequencing was peripheral blood. V and J are TRBV7-8 and TRBJ1-5; no firm D call. CDR3 loop: CASSSRPPYSNQPQHF. The DNA of the CDR3 is TGTGCCAGCAGCTCCCGTCCCCCTTATAGCAATCAGCCCCAGCATTTT.